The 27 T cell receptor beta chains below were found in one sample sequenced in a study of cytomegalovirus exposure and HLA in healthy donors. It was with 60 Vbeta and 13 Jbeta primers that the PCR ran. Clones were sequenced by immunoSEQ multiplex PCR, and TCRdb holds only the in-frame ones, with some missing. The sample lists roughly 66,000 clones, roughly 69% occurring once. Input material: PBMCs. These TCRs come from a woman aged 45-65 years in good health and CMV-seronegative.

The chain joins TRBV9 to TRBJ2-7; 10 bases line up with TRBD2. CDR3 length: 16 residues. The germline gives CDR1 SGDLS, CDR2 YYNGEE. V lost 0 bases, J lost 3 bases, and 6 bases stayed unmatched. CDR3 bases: TGTGCCAGCAGCGTAGGGCTAGCGGGAGTCAGCTACGAGCAGTACTTC. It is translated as CASSVGLAGVSYEQYF.

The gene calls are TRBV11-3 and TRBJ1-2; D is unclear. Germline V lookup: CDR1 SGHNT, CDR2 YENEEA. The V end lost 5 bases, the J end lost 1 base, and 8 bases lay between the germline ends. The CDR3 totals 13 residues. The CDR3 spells CASSPSDNYGYTF. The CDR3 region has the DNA TGTGCCAGCAGCCCCAGTGATAACTATGGCTACACCTTC. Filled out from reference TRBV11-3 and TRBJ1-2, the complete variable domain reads EAGVVQSPRYKIIEKKQPVAFWCNPISGHNTLYWYLQNLGQGPELLIRYENEEAVDDSQLPKDRFSAERLKGVDSTLKIQPAELGDSAVYLCASSPSDNYGYTFGSGTRLTVV.

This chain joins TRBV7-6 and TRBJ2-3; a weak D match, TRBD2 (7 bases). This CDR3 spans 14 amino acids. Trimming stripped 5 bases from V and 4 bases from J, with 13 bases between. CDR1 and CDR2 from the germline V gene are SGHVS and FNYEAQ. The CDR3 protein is CASSRSGGPDTQYF. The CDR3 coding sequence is TGTGCCAGCAGCAGGTCGGGGGGCCCAGATACGCAGTATTTT.

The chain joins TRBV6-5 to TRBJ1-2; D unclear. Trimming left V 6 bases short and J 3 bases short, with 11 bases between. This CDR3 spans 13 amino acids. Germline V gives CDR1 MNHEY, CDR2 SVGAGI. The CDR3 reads CASSRTLDYGYTF. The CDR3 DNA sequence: TGTGCCAGCAGCCGGACTTTGGACTATGGCTACACCTTC.

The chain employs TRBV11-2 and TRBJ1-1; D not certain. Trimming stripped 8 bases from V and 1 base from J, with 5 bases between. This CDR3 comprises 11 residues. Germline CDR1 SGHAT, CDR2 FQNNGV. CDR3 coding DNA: TGTGCCAGCGAGGGGAACACTGAAGCTTTCTTT. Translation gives CASEGNTEAFF.

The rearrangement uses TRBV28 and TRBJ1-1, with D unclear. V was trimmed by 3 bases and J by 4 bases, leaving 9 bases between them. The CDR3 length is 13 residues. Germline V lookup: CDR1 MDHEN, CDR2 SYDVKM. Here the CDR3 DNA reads TGTGCCAGCAGTTTCCCGGGTTCCACTGAAGCTTTCTTT. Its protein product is CASSFPGSTEAFF.

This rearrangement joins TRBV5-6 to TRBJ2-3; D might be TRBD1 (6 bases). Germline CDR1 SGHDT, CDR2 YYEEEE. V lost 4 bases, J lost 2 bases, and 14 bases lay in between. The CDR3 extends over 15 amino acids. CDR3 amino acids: CASSRTRDNTDTQYF. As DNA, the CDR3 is TGTGCCAGCAGCCGAACCCGGGACAACACAGATACGCAGTATTTT.

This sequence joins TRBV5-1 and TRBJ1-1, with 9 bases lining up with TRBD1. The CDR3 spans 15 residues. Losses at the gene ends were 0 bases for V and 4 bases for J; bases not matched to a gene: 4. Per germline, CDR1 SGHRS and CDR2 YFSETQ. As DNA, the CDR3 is TGCGCCAGCAGCTTGGCCATGGACAGGGGCACTGAAGCTTTCTTT. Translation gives CASSLAMDRGTEAFF.

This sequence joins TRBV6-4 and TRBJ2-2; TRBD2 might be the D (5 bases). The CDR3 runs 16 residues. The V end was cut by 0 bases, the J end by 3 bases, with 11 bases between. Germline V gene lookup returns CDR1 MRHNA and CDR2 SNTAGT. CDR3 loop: CASSDSPSGDTGELFF. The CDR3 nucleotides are TGTGCCAGCAGTGACTCCCCATCCGGGGACACCGGGGAGCTGTTTTTT.

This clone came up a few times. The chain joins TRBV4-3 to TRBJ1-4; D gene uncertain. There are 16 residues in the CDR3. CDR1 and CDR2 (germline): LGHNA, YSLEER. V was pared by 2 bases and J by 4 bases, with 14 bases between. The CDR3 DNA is TGCGCCAGCAGCCAATGGTCAGCCGAGCGTAATGAAAAACTGTTTTTT. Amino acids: CASSQWSAERNEKLFF.

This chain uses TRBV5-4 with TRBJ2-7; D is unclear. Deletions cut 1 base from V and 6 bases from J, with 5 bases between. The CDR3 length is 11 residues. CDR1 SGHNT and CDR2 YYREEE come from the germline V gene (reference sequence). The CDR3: CASSLYSEQYF. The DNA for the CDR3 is TGTGCCAGCAGCTTGTACTCCGAGCAGTACTTC.

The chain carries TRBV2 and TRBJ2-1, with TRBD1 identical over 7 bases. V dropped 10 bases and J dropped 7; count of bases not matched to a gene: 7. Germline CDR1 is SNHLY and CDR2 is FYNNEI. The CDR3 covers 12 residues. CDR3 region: CATSTGTNEQFF. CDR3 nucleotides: TGTGCCACCTCGACAGGGACAAATGAGCAGTTCTTC.

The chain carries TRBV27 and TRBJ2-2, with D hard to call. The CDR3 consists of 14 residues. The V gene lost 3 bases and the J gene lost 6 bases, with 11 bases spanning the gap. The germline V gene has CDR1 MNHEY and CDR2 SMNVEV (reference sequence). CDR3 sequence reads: CASSFTRESGELFF. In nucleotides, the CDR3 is TGTGCCAGCAGTTTTACGAGAGAGTCCGGGGAGCTGTTTTTT.

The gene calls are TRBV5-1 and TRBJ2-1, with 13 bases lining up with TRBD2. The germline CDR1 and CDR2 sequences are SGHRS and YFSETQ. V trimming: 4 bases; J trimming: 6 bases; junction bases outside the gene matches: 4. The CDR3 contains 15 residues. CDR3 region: CASSMGTSGINEQFF. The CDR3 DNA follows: TGCGCCAGCAGCATGGGGACTAGCGGGATCAATGAGCAGTTCTTC.

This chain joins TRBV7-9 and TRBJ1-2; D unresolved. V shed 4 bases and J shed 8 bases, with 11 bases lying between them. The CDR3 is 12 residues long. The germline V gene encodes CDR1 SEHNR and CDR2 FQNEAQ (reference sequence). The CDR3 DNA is TGTGCCAGCAGCTCTCGGACGGGGGGCTACACCTTC. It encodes CASSSRTGGYTF. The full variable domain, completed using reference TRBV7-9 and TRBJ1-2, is DTGVSQNPRHKITKRGQNVTFRCDPISEHNRLYWYRQTLGQGPEFLTYFQNEAQLEKSRLLSDRFSAERPKGSFSTLEIQRTEQGDSAMYLCASSSRTGGYTFGSGTRLTVV.

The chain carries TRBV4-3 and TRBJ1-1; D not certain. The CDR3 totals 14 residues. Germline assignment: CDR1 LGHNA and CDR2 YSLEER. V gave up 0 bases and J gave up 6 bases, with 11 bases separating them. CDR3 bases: TGCGCCAGCAGCCAAGATCGACCACTAGCTGAAGCTTTCTTT. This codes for CASSQDRPLAEAFF.

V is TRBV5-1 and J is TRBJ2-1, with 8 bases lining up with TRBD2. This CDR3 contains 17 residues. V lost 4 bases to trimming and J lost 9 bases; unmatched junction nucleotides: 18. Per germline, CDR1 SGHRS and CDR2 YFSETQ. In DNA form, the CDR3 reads TGCGCCAGCAGCCTCGCTATAGGGAGCGGGAGTAGAGTTGAGCAGTTCTTC. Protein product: CASSLAIGSGSRVEQFF.

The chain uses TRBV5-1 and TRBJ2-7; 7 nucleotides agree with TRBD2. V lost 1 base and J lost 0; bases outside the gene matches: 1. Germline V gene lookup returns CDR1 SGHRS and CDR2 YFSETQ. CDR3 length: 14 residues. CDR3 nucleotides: TGCGCCAGCAGCTTGTGGGGGGGCTCCTACGAGCAGTACTTC. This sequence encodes CASSLWGGSYEQYF.

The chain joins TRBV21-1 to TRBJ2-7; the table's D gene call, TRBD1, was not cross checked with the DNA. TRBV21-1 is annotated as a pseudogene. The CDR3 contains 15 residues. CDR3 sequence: CASTPGTGDLYEQYF. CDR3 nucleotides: TGTGCCAGCACCCCTGGGACAGGGGATCTTTACGAGCAGTACTTC.

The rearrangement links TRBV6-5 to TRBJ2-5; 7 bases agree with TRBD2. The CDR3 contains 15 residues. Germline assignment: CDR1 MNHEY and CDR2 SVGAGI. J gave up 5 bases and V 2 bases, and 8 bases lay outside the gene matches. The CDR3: CASSYGRGGRETQYF. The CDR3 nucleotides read TGTGCCAGCAGTTACGGGAGGGGAGGGAGGGAGACCCAGTACTTC.

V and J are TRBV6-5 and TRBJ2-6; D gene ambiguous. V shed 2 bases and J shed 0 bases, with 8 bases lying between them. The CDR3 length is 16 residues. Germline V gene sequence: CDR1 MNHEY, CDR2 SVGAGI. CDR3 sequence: CASSYPSPSGANVLTF. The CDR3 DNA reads TGTGCCAGCAGTTACCCCTCCCCCTCTGGGGCCAACGTCCTGACTTTC.

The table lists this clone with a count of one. For the CDR3, the DNA is TGCGCCAGCAGAACGGGACTAGCGGGAGAGGCGGATACGCAGTATTTT. Translation gives CASRTGLAGEADTQYF. The chain links TRBV5-1 to TRBJ2-3; 14 nucleotides agree with TRBD2. CDR1 and CDR2 (germline): SGHRS, YFSETQ. Trimming removed 5 bases from V and 6 bases from J; junction bases left unmatched: 8. The CDR3 runs 16 residues.

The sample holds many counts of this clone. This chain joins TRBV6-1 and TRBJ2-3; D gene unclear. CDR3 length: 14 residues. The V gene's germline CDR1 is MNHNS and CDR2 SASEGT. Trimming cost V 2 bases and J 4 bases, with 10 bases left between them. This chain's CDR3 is CASSEQAAPDTQYF. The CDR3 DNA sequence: TGTGCCAGCAGTGAACAGGCAGCCCCAGATACGCAGTATTTT.

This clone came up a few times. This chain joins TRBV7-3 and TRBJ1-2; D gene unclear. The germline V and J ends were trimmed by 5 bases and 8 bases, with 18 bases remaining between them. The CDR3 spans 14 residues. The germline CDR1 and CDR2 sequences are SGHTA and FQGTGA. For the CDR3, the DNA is TGTGCCAGCAGCACCCGCCCCGGGAGAGAGGGCTACACCTTC. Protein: CASSTRPGREGYTF.

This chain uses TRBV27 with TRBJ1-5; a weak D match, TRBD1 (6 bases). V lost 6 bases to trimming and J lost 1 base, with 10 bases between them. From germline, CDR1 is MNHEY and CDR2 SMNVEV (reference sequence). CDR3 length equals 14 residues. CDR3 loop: CASRLQGSNQPQHF. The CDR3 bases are TGTGCCAGCAGACTTCAGGGGAGCAATCAGCCCCAGCATTTT.

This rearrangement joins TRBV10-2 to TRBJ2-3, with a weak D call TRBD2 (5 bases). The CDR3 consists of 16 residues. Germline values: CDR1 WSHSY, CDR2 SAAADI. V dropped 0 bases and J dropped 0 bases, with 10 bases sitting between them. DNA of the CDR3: TGCGCCAGCAGTGAGTCGCGAGCGGCAAGCACAGATACGCAGTATTTT. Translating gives CASSESRAASTDTQYF.

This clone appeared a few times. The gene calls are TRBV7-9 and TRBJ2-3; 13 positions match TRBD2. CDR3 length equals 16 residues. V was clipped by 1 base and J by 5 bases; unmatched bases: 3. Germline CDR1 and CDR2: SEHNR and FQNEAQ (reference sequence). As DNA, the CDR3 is TGTGCCAGCAGCTTAGGACTAGCGGGAGGAATAGATACGCAGTATTTT. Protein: CASSLGLAGGIDTQYF.